Below, 10 T cell receptor beta chains from the same sample are listed, as sequenced in a study of cytomegalovirus exposure and HLA in healthy donors. Amplification used 60 Vbeta primers and 13 Jbeta primers. Repertoires were generated with immunoSEQ multiplex PCR, while TCRdb's copy carries only in-frame clones and drops some. This table has over 100,000 clones, approximately 8.7% appearing once. The sequenced sample was PBMCs. The receptors derive from a man in his forties or fifties in good health and CMV-seronegative.

This rearrangement joins TRBV18 to TRBJ1-1; D is undetermined. There are 13 residues in the CDR3. V was clipped by 5 bases and J by 0 bases, with 7 bases between them. The germline V gene has CDR1 KGHSH and CDR2 LQKENI. CDR3 protein: CASSREMNTEAFF. CDR3 DNA: TGTGCCAGCTCAAGAGAAATGAACACTGAAGCTTTCTTT.

This clone came up a few times. The chain combines TRBV11-2 with TRBJ2-7; D not certain. From germline, CDR1 is SGHAT and CDR2 FQNNGV. Between the trimmed V and J ends, which lost 1 base and 2 bases, there was a span of 9 bases. This CDR3 is built from 14 residues. The CDR3 DNA is TGTGCCAGCAGCTTAGGGATAGCAACCTACGAGCAGTACTTC. Translating gives CASSLGIATYEQYF.

The chain combines TRBV5-6 with TRBJ1-2; 10 bases line up with TRBD1. There are 16 residues in the CDR3. Germline lookup yields CDR1 SGHDT and CDR2 YYEEEE. V was pared by 7 bases and J by 7 bases, with 16 bases of the junction left unmatched. The CDR3 DNA reads TGTGCCAGCTGTAGAAACCCGGGACAGGGGAGATGTGGCTACACCTTC. Its protein is CASCRNPGQGRCGYTF.

This clone was counted only a few times. The same CDR3 can be traced to other DNA sequences in this sample. In nucleotides, the CDR3 is TGTGCCAGCAGCCCCGGGACAGGAAGAAATCAGCCCCAGCATTTT. Translation gives CASSPGTGRNQPQHF. This chain connects TRBV6-5 to TRBJ1-5; TRBD1 agrees at 8 bases. The CDR3 is 15 residues long. V lost 6 bases to trimming and J lost 4 bases; unmatched junction nucleotides: 8. Germline V lookup: CDR1 MNHEY, CDR2 SVGAGI.

This chain uses TRBV5-1 with TRBJ1-3; TRBD1 might be the D (6 bases). Germline V gene lookup returns CDR1 SGHRS and CDR2 YFSETQ. CDR3 length equals 13 residues. With 4 bases removed from V and 4 bases from J, the gap between germline ends came to 9 bases. CDR3 in amino acids: CASSQGPGNTIYF. DNA for the CDR3: TGCGCCAGCAGCCAGGGGCCGGGAAACACCATATATTTT.

This clone showed up just a few times. V is TRBV7-2 and J is TRBJ2-7; D may be TRBD2 (5 bases). The germline CDR1 and CDR2 sequences are SGHTA and FQGNSA. The ends were cut back, 3 bases at V and 2 bases at J, with 11 bases in the middle. The CDR3 length is 14 residues. The CDR3 nucleotides read TGTGCCAGCAGCTTCTACGGGAATACCTACGAGCAGTACTTC. Amino acid sequence: CASSFYGNTYEQYF.

This clone has more than one count but fewer than ten. The CDR3, as DNA: TGTGCCAGCAGCGTGGGGGGGAGGGCTGAAGCTTTCTTT. The encoded protein is CASSVGGRAEAFF. The V and J genes are TRBV5-6 and TRBJ1-1; D perhaps matches TRBD1 (5 bases). Germline V gene data show CDR1 as SGHDT and CDR2 as YYEEEE. The CDR3 loop spans 13 amino acids. The V end lost 4 bases, the J end lost 6 bases, and 13 bases lay between the germline ends.

The chain couples TRBV4-1 to TRBJ2-3, with D perhaps matching TRBD1 (5 bases). V was trimmed by 3 bases and J by 0 bases, leaving 16 bases between them. CDR1 is MGHRA and CDR2 is YSYEKL in the germline V gene. CDR3 length: 17 amino acids. This CDR3 is CASSQPPPGWSTDTQYF. DNA for the CDR3: TGCGCCAGCAGCCAGCCGCCCCCAGGGTGGAGCACAGATACGCAGTATTTT.

This rearrangement joins TRBV4-1 to TRBJ1-2; 8 nucleotides match TRBD1. The ends lost 0 bases at V and 4 bases at J; junction bases unmatched: 7. The CDR3 has 16 residues. CDR1 and CDR2 from the germline V gene are MGHRA and YSYEKL. The CDR3 reads CASSQDRNRGFYGYTF. CDR3 nucleotides: TGCGCCAGCAGCCAAGATAGGAACAGGGGGTTCTATGGCTACACCTTC.

This clone was detected only a few times. V usage is TRBV13 and J usage is TRBJ2-5; 10 bases line up with TRBD2. CDR3 size: 16 residues. After removal of 4 bases from V and 1 base from J, the junction contained 6 bases not matched to a gene. Per germline, CDR1 PRHDT and CDR2 FYEKMQ (reference sequence). This chain's CDR3 is CASSSKLAGIQETQYF. The CDR3 bases are TGTGCCAGCAGCTCGAAACTAGCGGGGATCCAAGAGACCCAGTACTTC.